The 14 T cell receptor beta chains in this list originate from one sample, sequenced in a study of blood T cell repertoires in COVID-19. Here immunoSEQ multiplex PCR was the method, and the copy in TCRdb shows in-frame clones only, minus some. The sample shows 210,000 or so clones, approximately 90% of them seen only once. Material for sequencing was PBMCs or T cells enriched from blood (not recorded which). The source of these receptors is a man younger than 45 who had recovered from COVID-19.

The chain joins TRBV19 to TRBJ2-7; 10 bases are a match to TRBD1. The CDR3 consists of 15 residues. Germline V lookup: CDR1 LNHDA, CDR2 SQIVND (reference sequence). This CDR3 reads CPPSPPGTGDCEQYF. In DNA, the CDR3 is TGTCCGCCCTCCCCTCCCGGGACAGGGGACTGCGAGCAGTACTTC.

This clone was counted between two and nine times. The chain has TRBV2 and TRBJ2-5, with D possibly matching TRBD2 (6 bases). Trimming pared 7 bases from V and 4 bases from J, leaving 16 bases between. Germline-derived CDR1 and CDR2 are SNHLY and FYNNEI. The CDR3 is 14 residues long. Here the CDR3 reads CASKIAGWGETQYF. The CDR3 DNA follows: TGTGCCAGCAAGATCGCGGGGTGGGGAGAGACCCAGTACTTC.

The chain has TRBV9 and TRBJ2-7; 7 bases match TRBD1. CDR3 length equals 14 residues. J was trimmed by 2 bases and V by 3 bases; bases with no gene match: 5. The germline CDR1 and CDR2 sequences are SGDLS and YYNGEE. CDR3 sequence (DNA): TGTGCCAGCAGCGAGGGGACAGCAGCCTACGAGCAGTACTTC. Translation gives CASSEGTAAYEQYF.

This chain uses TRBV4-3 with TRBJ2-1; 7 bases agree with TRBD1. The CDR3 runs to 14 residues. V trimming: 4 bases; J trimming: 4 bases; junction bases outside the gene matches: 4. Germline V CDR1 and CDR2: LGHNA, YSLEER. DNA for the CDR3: TGCGCCAGCAGCCTCGGGACAGAGTACAATGAGCAGTTCTTC. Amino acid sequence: CASSLGTEYNEQFF.

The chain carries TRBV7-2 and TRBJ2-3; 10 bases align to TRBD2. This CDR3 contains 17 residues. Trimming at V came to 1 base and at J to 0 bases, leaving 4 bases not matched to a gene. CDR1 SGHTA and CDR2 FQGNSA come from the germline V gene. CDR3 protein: CASSLVSAGGSTDTQYF. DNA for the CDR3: TGTGCCAGCAGCTTAGTATCAGCGGGGGGGAGCACAGATACGCAGTATTTT.

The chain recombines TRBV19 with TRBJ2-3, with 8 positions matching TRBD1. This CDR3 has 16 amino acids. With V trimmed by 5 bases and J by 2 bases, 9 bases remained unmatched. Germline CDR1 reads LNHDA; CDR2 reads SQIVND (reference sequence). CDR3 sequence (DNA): TGTGCCAGTAGTTCCCAGGGGGCTTACTCCACAGATACGCAGTATTTT. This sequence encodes CASSSQGAYSTDTQYF.

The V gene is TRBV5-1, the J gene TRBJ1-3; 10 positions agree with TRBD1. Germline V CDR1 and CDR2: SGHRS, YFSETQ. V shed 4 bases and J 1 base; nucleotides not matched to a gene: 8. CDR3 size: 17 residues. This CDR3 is CASSPGDRGQSGNTIYF. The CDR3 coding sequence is TGCGCCAGCAGCCCTGGGGACAGGGGACAATCTGGAAACACCATATATTTT.

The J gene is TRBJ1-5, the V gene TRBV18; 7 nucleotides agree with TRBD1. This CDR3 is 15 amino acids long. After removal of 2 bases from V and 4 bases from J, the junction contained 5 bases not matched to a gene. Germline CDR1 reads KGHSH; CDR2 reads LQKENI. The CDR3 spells CASSPAGTDNQPQHF. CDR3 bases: TGTGCCAGCTCACCAGCGGGGACAGATAATCAGCCCCAGCATTTT.

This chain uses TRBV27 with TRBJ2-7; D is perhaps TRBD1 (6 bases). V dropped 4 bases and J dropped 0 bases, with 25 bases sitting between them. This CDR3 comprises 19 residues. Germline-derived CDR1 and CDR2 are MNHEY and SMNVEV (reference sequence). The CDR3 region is CASSSLFLGQGDSSYEQYF. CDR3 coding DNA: TGTGCCAGCAGTTCCCTATTCTTGGGACAAGGCGACAGCTCCTACGAGCAGTACTTC.

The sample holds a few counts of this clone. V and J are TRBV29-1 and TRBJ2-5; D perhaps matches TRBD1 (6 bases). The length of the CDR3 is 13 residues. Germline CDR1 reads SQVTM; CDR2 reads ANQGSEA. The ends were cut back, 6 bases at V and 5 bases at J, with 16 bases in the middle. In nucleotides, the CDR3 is TGCAGCGTGGGGGCAGAAACGCGGGAGACCCAGTACTTC. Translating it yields CSVGAETRETQYF.

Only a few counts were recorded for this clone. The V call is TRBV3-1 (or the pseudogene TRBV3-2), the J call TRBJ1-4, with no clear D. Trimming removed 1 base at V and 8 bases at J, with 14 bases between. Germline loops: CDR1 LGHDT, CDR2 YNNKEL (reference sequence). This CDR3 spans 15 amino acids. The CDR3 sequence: CASSQGVTGSEKLFF. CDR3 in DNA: TGTGCCAGCAGCCAAGGAGTTACGGGATCAGAAAAACTGTTTTTT.

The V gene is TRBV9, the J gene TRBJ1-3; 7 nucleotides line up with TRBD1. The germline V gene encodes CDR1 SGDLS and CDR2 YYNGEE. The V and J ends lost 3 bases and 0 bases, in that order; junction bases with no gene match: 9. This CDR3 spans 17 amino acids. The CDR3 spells CASSGVQDRSSGNTIYF. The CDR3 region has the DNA TGTGCCAGCAGCGGAGTGCAGGACAGGAGCTCTGGAAACACCATATATTTT.

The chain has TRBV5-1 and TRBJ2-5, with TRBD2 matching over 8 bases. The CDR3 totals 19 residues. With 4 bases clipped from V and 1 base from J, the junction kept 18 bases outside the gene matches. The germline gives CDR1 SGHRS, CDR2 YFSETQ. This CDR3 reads CASSPGGSGGPDLQETQYF. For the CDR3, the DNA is TGCGCCAGCAGCCCCGGAGGGAGCGGGGGCCCTGACCTCCAAGAGACCCAGTACTTC.

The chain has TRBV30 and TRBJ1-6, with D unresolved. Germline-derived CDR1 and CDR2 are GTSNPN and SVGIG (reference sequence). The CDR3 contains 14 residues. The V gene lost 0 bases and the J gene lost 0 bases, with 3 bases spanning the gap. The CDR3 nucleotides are TGTGCCTGGAGTGTCATCTCCTATAATTCACCCCTCCACTTT. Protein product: CAWSVISYNSPLHF.